One and the same sample provided the 24 T cell receptor beta chains below, sequenced in a study of T cells in Graves' hyperthyroidism and ophthalmopathy. TCR beta CDR3 regions were amplified from RNA transcripts. Primed by the HTBI set, a first-round RT-PCR was run on the TCR CDR3. One entry per CDR3 protein results from TCRdb running MiXCR on the multiplex PCR reads. The sample has hundreds of thousands of distinct CDR3 sequences; roughly 25% are singletons. Material: blood. These TCRs come from a woman younger than 45 with Graves' ophthalmopathy.

This clonotype was seen ten or more times. The DNA of the CDR3 is TGTGCCAGCAGCCTCAACAGGGGTCCCTATGGCTACACCTTC. Translation gives CASSLNRGPYGYTF. The gene calls are TRBV11-2 and TRBJ1-2, with TRBD1 matching over 7 bases. Germline values: CDR1 SGHAT, CDR2 FQNNGV. Germline trimming cut 5 bases from V and 4 bases from J; bases unmatched to any gene: 7. The CDR3 covers 14 residues.

V and J are TRBV18 and TRBJ1-1, with D possibly TRBD1 on 6 matching bases. Germline-derived CDR1 and CDR2 are KGHSH and LQKENI. The CDR3 extends over 13 amino acids. V dropped 5 bases and J dropped 4 bases, with 11 bases sitting between them. As DNA, the CDR3 is TGTGCCAGCTCAACTACAGGGACCACTGAAGCTTTCTTT. This sequence encodes CASSTTGTTEAFF. Drawing the rest from reference TRBV18 and TRBJ1-1, the complete variable domain is NAGVMQNPRHLVRRRGQEARLRCSPMKGHSHVYWYRQLPEEGLKFMVYLQKENIIDESGMPKERFSAEFPKEGPSILRIQQVVRGDSAAYFCASSTTGTTEAFFGQGTRLTVV.

The CDR3 region is CASSYSPPGTVSYEQYF. The CDR3 bases are TGTGCCAGCAGTTACTCCCCTCCCGGGACAGTCTCCTACGAGCAGTACTTC. This chain uses TRBV6-5 with TRBJ2-7, with TRBD1 identical over 7 bases. Germline V gene sequence: CDR1 MNHEY, CDR2 SVGAGI. The CDR3 is made up of 17 amino acids. The J segment lost 0 bases and the V segment lost 0 bases, leaving 8 bases of the junction unmatched.

This clonotype was observed at least ten times. The J gene is TRBJ1-3, the V gene TRBV6-1; D remains unclear. V lost 1 base and J lost 2, with 9 bases in between. CDR1 MNHNS and CDR2 SASEGT come from the germline V gene. This CDR3 is 15 amino acids long. The CDR3 sequence is CASSEGRVAGNTIYF. The CDR3 DNA follows: TGTGCCAGCAGTGAAGGTCGAGTAGCTGGAAACACCATATATTTT.

This clonotype was seen repeatedly, ten times or more. The chain recombines TRBV9 with TRBJ1-2; 7 positions agree with TRBD1. The CDR3 is made up of 14 amino acids. V lost 2 bases and J lost 7; bases outside the gene matches: 8. Germline V gene sequence: CDR1 SGDLS, CDR2 YYNGEE. For the CDR3, the DNA is TGTGCCAGCAGCGTCAGGGGGGCATGGAGTGGCTACACCTTC. It codes for CASSVRGAWSGYTF.

The chain couples TRBV3-1 to TRBJ2-2, with 8 bases fitting TRBD1. CDR1 is LGHDT and CDR2 is YNNKEL in the germline V gene (reference sequence). The CDR3 covers 17 residues. Trimming removed 5 bases from V and 2 bases from J; junction bases left unmatched: 10. CDR3 coding DNA: TGTGCCAGCAGCAAAACCACAGGGGGATTAAACACCGGGGAGCTGTTTTTT. It is translated as CASSKTTGGLNTGELFF.

This clonotype came up many times. The CDR3 coding sequence is TGTGCCAGCAGCTTATCGGGACTCCACGAGCAGTACTTC. Translating it yields CASSLSGLHEQYF. The chain has TRBV7-2 and TRBJ2-7, with a tentative D call TRBD2 (6 bases). Trimming left V 2 bases short and J 5 bases short, with 10 bases between. CDR3 length: 13 amino acids. Germline assignment: CDR1 SGHTA and CDR2 FQGNSA.

This chain uses TRBV29-1 with TRBJ1-1; tentatively, D is TRBD1 (5 bases). The CDR3 contains 12 residues. CDR1 SQVTM and CDR2 ANQGSEA come from the germline V gene. The V end was cut by 5 bases, the J end by 5 bases, with 12 bases between. The CDR3 sequence: CSVWGPPTEAFF. In DNA, the CDR3 is TGCAGCGTTTGGGGCCCCCCTACTGAAGCTTTCTTT.

This clonotype was found many times. This rearrangement joins TRBV6-5 to TRBJ1-2; 7 bases match TRBD1. This CDR3 contains 15 residues. Looked up from germline, CDR1 is MNHEY and CDR2 is SVGAGI. Trimming cost V 2 bases and J 7 bases; bases outside gene matches: 10. The CDR3 spells CASSYSTGVVGGYTF. The CDR3 region has the DNA TGTGCCAGCAGTTACAGTACAGGGGTTGTGGGTGGCTACACCTTC.

In this sample, this clonotype turned up many times. The chain employs TRBV27 and TRBJ1-5, with D perhaps matching TRBD1 (6 bases). The CDR3 is 13 amino acids. V was clipped by 2 bases and J by 6 bases, with 8 bases between them. Germline CDR1 is MNHEY and CDR2 is SMNVEV (reference sequence). CDR3 nucleotide sequence: TGTGCCAGCAGTTTAAACAGGGTTCAGCCCCAGCATTTT. Translated: CASSLNRVQPQHF.

This clonotype was detected many times. The V gene is TRBV6-1, the J gene TRBJ1-5; D is undetermined. V was shortened by 7 bases and J by 0 bases, with 13 bases between the two germline ends. Germline V CDR1 and CDR2: MNHNS, SASEGT. The CDR3 has 15 residues. CDR3 region: CASTTKTYSNQPQHF. The CDR3, as DNA: TGTGCCAGCACAACTAAGACATATAGCAATCAGCCCCAGCATTTT.

The J gene is TRBJ2-7, the V gene TRBV28; 8 bases agree with TRBD1. This CDR3 contains 15 residues. With 4 bases clipped from V and 6 bases from J, the junction kept 11 bases outside the gene matches. The germline V gene encodes CDR1 MDHEN and CDR2 SYDVKM. The CDR3, as DNA: TGTGCCAGCAGTTATCCTGACAGGGGCTTCTCCGAGCAGTACTTC. Translation gives CASSYPDRGFSEQYF.

This clonotype occurred many times. The chain recombines TRBV7-2 with TRBJ1-3, with D unclear. This CDR3 has 15 amino acids. V lost 4 bases and J lost 0, with 10 bases in between. Germline V gene lookup returns CDR1 SGHTA and CDR2 FQGNSA. In DNA, the CDR3 is TGTGCCAGCAGCTCGTCGGGGTTCTCTGGAAACACCATATATTTT. Translated: CASSSSGFSGNTIYF.

This clonotype was detected ten times or more. V usage is TRBV12-3 or TRBV12-4 and J usage is TRBJ1-3; TRBD1 might be the D (5 bases). The CDR3 is made up of 16 amino acids. Deletions cut 3 bases from V and 4 bases from J, with 16 bases between. The CDR3 DNA sequence: TGTGCCAGCAGTTTGATCGGTTGGAGGGACGGAAACACCATATATTTT. Translating it yields CASSLIGWRDGNTIYF.

This clonotype was observed many times. The chain couples TRBV15 to TRBJ2-5, with TRBD2 identical over 9 bases. The CDR3 consists of 15 residues. V shed 4 bases and J 3 bases; nucleotides not matched to a gene: 6. CDR1 and CDR2 from the germline V gene are LNHNV and YYDKDF (reference sequence). The CDR3 sequence: CATSTRRGGEETQYF. The CDR3, as DNA: TGTGCCACCAGCACCAGGCGGGGGGGCGAAGAGACCCAGTACTTC. Full variable domain (remainder filled in from reference TRBV15 and TRBJ2-5): DAMVIQNPRYQVTQFGKPVTLSCSQTLNHNVMYWYQQKSSQAPKLLFHYYDKDFNNEADTPDNFQSRRPNTSFCFLDIRSPGLGDTAMYLCATSTRRGGEETQYFGPGTRLLVL.

This chain uses TRBV5-5 with TRBJ2-5; D unclear. Trimming stripped 0 bases from V and 0 bases from J, with 9 bases between. CDR3 length equals 15 residues. Germline V gene sequence: CDR1 SGHKS, CDR2 YYEKEE (reference sequence). CDR3 sequence reads: CASSLEVGHQETQYF. The CDR3 bases are TGTGCCAGCAGCTTGGAGGTCGGACACCAAGAGACCCAGTACTTC. The entire variable domain, with the rest obtained from reference TRBV5-5 and TRBJ2-5, is as follows: DAGVTQSPTHLIKTRGQQVTLRCSPISGHKSVSWYQQVLGQGPQFIFQYYEKEERGRGNFPDRFSARQFPNYSSELNVNALLLGDSALYLCASSLEVGHQETQYFGPGTRLLVL.

The table lists this clonotype with many counts. The J gene is TRBJ1-1, the V gene TRBV29-1; tentatively, D is TRBD1 (5 bases). Trimming shortened V by 6 bases and J by 4 bases, and 18 bases separated the two germline ends. Looked up from germline, CDR1 is SQVTM and CDR2 is ANQGSEA. The CDR3 covers 14 residues. The CDR3 region is CSVSPGSGTTEAFF. In DNA, the CDR3 is TGCAGCGTGTCACCAGGCTCGGGGACCACTGAAGCTTTCTTT.

This clonotype showed up many times. This chain connects TRBV2 to TRBJ2-6; 8 nucleotides match TRBD1. The germline V gene encodes CDR1 SNHLY and CDR2 FYNNEI. V was clipped by 3 bases and J by 2 bases; unmatched bases: 3. The CDR3 sequence is 16 residues long. In DNA, the CDR3 is TGTGCCAGCAGTGACCAGGGGGCGGCTGGGGCCAACGTCCTGACTTTC. It is translated as CASSDQGAAGANVLTF. Together with reference TRBV2 and TRBJ2-6, the CDR3 gives the full variable domain: EPEVTQTPSHQVTQMGQEVILRCVPISNHLYFYWYRQILGQKVEFLVSFYNNEISEKSEIFDDQFSVERPDGSNFTLKIRSTKLEDSAMYFCASSDQGAAGANVLTFGAGSRLTVL.

Ten or more counts support this clonotype. This chain uses TRBV5-1 with TRBJ1-5; D is ambiguous. This CDR3 spans 15 amino acids. The germline V and J ends were trimmed by 0 bases and 0 bases, with 7 bases remaining between them. Germline CDR1 is SGHRS and CDR2 is YFSETQ. The CDR3 DNA reads as TGCGCCAGCAGCTTGGAGCCATATAGCAATCAGCCCCAGCATTTT. Its protein product is CASSLEPYSNQPQHF.

This clonotype turned up a few times. The junction departs from germline at one end; a sequencing error may be responsible. The rearrangement joins TRBV6-2 or TRBV6-3 to TRBJ1-2, with D maybe TRBD1 (6 bases). The CDR3 contains 16 residues. The germline V gene encodes CDR1 MNHEY and CDR2 SVGEGT. CDR3 region: CAVISYPGQANYGYTF. CDR3 DNA sequence: TGCGCGGTAATCTCCTATCCGGGACAAGCTAACTATGGCTACACCTTC.

This clonotype was picked up many times. The genes are TRBV7-2 and TRBJ1-5; D is unresolved. Trimming took off 1 base at V and 8 bases at J, with 9 bases between the two ends. Germline values: CDR1 SGHTA, CDR2 FQGNSA. The CDR3 loop spans 13 amino acids. Here the CDR3 reads CASSLGWGEPQHF. For the CDR3, the DNA is TGTGCCAGCAGCTTAGGCTGGGGTGAGCCCCAGCATTTT. Looking up the rest from reference TRBV7-2 and TRBJ1-5 gives the full variable domain: GAGVSQSPSNKVTEKGKDVELRCDPISGHTALYWYRQSLGQGLEFLIYFQGNSAPDKSGLPSDRFSAERTGGSVSTLTIQRTQQEDSAVYLCASSLGWGEPQHFGDGTRLSIL.

This rearrangement joins TRBV2 to TRBJ2-7; 9 nucleotides line up with TRBD1. The CDR3 spans 18 residues. V lost 7 bases, J lost 4 bases, and 20 bases stayed unmatched. Germline loops: CDR1 SNHLY, CDR2 FYNNEI. CDR3 amino acids: CASKPLLSRDRARYEQYF. CDR3 nucleotides: TGTGCCAGCAAACCACTTTTATCCCGGGACAGGGCTCGGTACGAGCAGTACTTC.

In this sample, this clonotype turned up many times. This may stem from a read error, because a much larger clone lies one nucleotide away. Because the CDR3 is missing its conserved closing phenylalanine or tryptophan, this is likely a read error. The V and J genes are TRBV15 and TRBJ1-2; D unresolved. V was clipped by 0 bases and J by 5 bases, with 7 bases between them. CDR1 LNHNV and CDR2 YYDKDF come from the germline V gene (reference sequence). CDR3 length: 13 residues. The CDR3 bases are TGTGCCACCAGCAGAGATAGTCCTTATGGCTACACCTCC. It specifies CATSRDSPYGYTS.

This clonotype was found many times. The chain couples TRBV6-2 or TRBV6-3 to TRBJ1-2; D remains unclear. CDR1 and CDR2 from the germline V gene are MNHEY and SVGEGT. The CDR3 runs 14 residues. V was trimmed by 6 bases and J by 7 bases, leaving 18 bases between them. The CDR3 sequence is CASRSGKVGSGYTF. CDR3 in DNA: TGTGCCAGCAGGTCCGGGAAGGTTGGTAGTGGCTACACCTTC.